The T cell receptor beta chain described here comes from a study of Ad26.COV2.S vaccination and SARS-CoV-2 variants. Study overall: It was the COV1001 Ad26.COV2.S trial arm that included the donor. Each vaccinee took Ad26.COV2.S intramuscularly, once or twice 56 days apart.

Method: immunoSEQ multiplex PCR; TCRdb's copy keeps in-frame clones and lacks some. The table lists about 480,000 clones, around 85% of them singletons, with 9.5% to 15% in the top ten. Treatment specified: about 20 received Ad26.COV2.S at low or high dose, single or two shots; roughly 5 received placebo; per-sample allocation not given. The samples date from day 63 after the first vaccine or placebo injection. This CDR3 spans 12 amino acids. Germline CDR1 and CDR2: SGHNT and YENEEA. V shed 6 bases, J shed 6 bases, and the junction held 2 bases outside the gene matches. The receptor was isolated from a person between 18 and 59 years old who received the Ad26.COV2.S COVID-19 vaccine or a placebo. The source was peripheral blood, collected in a trial of Ad26.COV2.S vaccine versus placebo. The genes are TRBV11-3 and TRBJ2-1; 7 bases map to TRBD2. The CDR3 nucleotides are TGTGCCAGCAGTCGCGGGAGCAATGAGCAGTTCTTC. Amino acid sequence: CASSRGSNEQFF. Full variable domain (rest looked up from reference TRBV11-3 and TRBJ2-1): EAGVVQSPRYKIIEKKQPVAFWCNPISGHNTLYWYLQNLGQGPELLIRYENEEAVDDSQLPKDRFSAERLKGVDSTLKIQPAELGDSAVYLCASSRGSNEQFFGPGTRLTVL.